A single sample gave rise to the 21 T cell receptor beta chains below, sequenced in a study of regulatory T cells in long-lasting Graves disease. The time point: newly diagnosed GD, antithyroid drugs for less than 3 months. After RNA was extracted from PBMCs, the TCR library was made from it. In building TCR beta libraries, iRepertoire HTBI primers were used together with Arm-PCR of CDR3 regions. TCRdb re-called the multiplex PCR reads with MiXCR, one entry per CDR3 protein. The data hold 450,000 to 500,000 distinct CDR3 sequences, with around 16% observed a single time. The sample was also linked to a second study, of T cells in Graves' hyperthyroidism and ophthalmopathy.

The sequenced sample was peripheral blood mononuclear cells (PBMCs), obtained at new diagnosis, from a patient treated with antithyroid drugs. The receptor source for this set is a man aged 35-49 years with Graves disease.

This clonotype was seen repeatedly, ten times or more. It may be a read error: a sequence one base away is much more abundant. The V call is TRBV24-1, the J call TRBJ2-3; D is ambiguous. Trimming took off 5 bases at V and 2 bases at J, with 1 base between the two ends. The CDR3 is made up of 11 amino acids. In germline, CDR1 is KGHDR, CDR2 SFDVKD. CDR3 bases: TGTGCCACCAGTGTCACAGATACGCAGTATTTT. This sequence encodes CATSVTDTQYF.

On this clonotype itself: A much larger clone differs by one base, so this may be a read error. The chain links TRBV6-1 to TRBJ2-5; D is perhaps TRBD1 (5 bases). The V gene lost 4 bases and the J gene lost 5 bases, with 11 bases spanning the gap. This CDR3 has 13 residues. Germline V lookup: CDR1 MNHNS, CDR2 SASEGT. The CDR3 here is CASSGGRAETQYF. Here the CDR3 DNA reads TGTGCCAGCAGTGGAGGCAGGGCCGAGACCCAGTACTTC.

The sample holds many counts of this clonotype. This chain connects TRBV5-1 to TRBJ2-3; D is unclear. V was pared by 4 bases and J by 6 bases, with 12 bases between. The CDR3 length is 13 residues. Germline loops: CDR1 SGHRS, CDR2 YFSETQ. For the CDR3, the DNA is TGCGCCAGCAGCCCAACGGGCTCGGATACGCAGTATTTT. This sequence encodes CASSPTGSDTQYF.

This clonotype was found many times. CDR3 loop: CASARQGGDTQYF. As DNA, the CDR3 is TGTGCCAGCGCACGGCAGGGGGGGGATACGCAGTATTTT. V gene TRBV27 combines with J gene TRBJ2-3, with D perhaps matching TRBD1 or TRBD2 (7 bases each). Germline V gene lookup returns CDR1 MNHEY and CDR2 SMNVEV (reference sequence). The CDR3 is 13 residues long. V lost 8 bases and J lost 6, with 15 bases in between.

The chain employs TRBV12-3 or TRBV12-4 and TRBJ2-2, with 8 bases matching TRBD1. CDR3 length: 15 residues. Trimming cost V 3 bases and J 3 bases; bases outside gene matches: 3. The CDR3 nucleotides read TGTGCCAGCAGTTTGCGGGACAGGTACACCGGGGAGCTGTTTTTT. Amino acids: CASSLRDRYTGELFF.

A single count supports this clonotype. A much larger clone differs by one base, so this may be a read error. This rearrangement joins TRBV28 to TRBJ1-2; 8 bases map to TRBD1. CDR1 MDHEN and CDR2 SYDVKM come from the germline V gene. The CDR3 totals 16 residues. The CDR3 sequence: CASSSTGTGFNCGYTF. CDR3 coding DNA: TGTGCCAGCAGTTCTACCGGGACAGGTTTTAACTGTGGCTACACCTTC.

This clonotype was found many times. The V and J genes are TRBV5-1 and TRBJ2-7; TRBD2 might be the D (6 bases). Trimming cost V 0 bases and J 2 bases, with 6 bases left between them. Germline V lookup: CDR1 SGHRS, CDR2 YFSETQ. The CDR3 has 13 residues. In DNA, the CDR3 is TGCGCCAGCAGCTTGGAGCGGGCCTACGAGCAGTACTTC. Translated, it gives CASSLERAYEQYF.

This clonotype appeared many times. The CDR3 sequence: CASSRDRDRQFF. The DNA for the CDR3 is TGTGCCAGCAGCAGGGACAGGGATCGGCAGTTCTTC. This sequence joins TRBV11-2 and TRBJ2-1, with 9 bases matching TRBD1. V trimming: 5 bases; J trimming: 12 bases; junction bases outside the gene matches: 5. This CDR3 has 12 residues. CDR1 and CDR2 from the germline V gene are SGHAT and FQNNGV. Using reference TRBV11-2 and TRBJ2-1 for the parts outside the CDR3, the full variable domain is EAGVAQSPRYKIIEKRQSVAFWCNPISGHATLYWYQQILGQGPKLLIQFQNNGVVDDSQLPKDRFSAERLKGVDSTLKIQPAKLEDSAVYLCASSRDRDRQFFGPGTRLTVL.

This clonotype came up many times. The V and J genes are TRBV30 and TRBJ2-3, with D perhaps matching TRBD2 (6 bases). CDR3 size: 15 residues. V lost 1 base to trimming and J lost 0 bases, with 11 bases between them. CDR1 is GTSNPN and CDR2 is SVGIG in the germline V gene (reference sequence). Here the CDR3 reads CAWSGRGGSTDTQYF. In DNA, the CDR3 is TGTGCCTGGAGTGGGCGGGGTGGGAGCACAGATACGCAGTATTTT.

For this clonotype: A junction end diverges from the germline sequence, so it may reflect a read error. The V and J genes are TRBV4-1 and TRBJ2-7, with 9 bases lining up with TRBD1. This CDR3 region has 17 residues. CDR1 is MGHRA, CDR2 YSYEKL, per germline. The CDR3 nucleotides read TGCGCCAGCAGCCCAGGAAACCATAGGGACAGGGATAACGAGCAGTGCTTC. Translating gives CASSPGNHRDRDNEQCF.

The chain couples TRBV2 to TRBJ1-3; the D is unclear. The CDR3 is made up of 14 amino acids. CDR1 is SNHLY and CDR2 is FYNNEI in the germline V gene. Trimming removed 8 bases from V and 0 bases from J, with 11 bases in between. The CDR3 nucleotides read TGTGCCAGCGGCGGGCGGGACTCTGGAAACACCATATATTTT. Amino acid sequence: CASGGRDSGNTIYF.

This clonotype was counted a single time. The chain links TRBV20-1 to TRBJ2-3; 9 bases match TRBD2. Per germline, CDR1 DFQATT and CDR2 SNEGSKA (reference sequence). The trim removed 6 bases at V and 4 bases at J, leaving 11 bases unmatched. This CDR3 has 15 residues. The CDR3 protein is CSAPVLAGAPDTQYF. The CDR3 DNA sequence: TGCAGTGCCCCCGTGTTAGCGGGAGCGCCAGATACGCAGTATTTT.

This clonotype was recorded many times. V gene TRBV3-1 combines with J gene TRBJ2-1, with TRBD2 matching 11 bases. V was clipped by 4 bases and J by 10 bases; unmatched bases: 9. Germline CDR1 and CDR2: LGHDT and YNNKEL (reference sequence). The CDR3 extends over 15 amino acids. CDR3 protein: CASSPGSGRAPEQFF. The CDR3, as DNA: TGTGCCAGCAGCCCTGGTAGCGGGAGGGCCCCGGAGCAGTTCTTC.

The CDR3: CASSPRTDHQETQYF. As DNA, the CDR3 is TGTGCCAGCAGCCCTCGGACGGACCACCAAGAGACCCAGTACTTC. The genes are TRBV11-2 and TRBJ2-5; D unresolved. Germline CDR1 is SGHAT and CDR2 is FQNNGV. This CDR3 contains 15 residues. Between the trimmed V and J ends, which lost 5 bases and 0 bases, there was a span of 13 bases. Filled out from reference TRBV11-2 and TRBJ2-5, the complete variable domain reads EAGVAQSPRYKIIEKRQSVAFWCNPISGHATLYWYQQILGQGPKLLIQFQNNGVVDDSQLPKDRFSAERLKGVDSTLKIQPAKLEDSAVYLCASSPRTDHQETQYFGPGTRLLVL.

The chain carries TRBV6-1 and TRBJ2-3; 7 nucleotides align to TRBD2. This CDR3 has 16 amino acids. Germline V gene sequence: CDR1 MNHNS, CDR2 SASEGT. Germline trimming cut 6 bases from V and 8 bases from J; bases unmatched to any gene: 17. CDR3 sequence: CASRGTRREKIGTQYF. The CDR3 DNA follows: TGTGCCAGCAGGGGCACAAGGCGGGAGAAAATCGGTACGCAGTATTTT.

CDR3 amino acids: CASSETFQGGTEAFF. CDR3 DNA: TGTGCCAGCAGTGAGACCTTCCAGGGAGGCACTGAAGCTTTCTTT. The J gene is TRBJ1-1, the V gene TRBV6-1; D is perhaps TRBD1 (5 bases). Germline CDR1 is MNHNS and CDR2 is SASEGT. This CDR3 is 15 amino acids long. The V and J ends lost 3 bases and 4 bases respectively, with 15 bases between them.

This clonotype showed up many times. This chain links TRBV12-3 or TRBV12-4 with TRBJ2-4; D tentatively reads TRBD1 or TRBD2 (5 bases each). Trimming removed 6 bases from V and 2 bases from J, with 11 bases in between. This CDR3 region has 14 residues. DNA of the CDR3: TGTGCCAGCAGCCAGGGAGATCCCAAAAACATTCAGTACTTC. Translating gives CASSQGDPKNIQYF.

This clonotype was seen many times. The CDR3 coding sequence is TGTGCCAGCAGCTTACGCCCACAGGGGATCAATGAGCAGTTCTTC. This gives the protein CASSLRPQGINEQFF. This rearrangement joins TRBV7-9 to TRBJ2-1; TRBD1 agrees at 7 bases. Germline trimming cut 2 bases from V and 6 bases from J; bases unmatched to any gene: 7. The CDR3 has 15 amino acids. Germline lookup yields CDR1 SEHNR and CDR2 FQNEAQ (reference sequence).

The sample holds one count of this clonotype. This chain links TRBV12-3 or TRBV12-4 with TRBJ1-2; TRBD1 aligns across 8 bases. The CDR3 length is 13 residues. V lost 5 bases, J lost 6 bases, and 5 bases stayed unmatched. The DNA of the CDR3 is TGTGCCAGCAGTAGGACAGGGAGTGATGGCTACACCTTC. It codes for CASSRTGSDGYTF.

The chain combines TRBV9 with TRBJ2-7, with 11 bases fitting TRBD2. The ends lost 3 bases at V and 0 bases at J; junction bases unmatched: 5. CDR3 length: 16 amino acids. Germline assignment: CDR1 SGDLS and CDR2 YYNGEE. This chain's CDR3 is CASSGGLAEPSYEQYF. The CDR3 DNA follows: TGTGCCAGCAGCGGGGGACTAGCGGAACCCTCCTACGAGCAGTACTTC.

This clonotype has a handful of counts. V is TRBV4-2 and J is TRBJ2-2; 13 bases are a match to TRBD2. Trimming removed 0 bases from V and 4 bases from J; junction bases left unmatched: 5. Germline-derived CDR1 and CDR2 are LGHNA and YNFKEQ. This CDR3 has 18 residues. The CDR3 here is CASSQDLLAGGGTGELFF. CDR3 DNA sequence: TGTGCCAGCAGCCAAGATTTACTAGCGGGAGGGGGCACCGGGGAGCTGTTTTTT.